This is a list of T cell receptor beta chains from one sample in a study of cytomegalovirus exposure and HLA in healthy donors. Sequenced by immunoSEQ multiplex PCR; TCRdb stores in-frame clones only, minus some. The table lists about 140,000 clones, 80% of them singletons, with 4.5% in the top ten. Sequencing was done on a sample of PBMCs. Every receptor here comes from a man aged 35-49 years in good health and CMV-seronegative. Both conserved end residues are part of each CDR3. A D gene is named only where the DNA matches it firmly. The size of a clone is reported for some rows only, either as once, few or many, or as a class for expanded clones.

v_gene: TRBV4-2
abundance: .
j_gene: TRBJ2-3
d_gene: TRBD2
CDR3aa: CASSQDQEPSGGARTDTQYF
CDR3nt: TGTGCCAGCAGCCAAGATCAGGAGCCTAGCGGGGGGGCCCGCACAGATACGCAGTATTTT

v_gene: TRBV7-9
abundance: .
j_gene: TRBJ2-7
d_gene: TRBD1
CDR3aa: CASSLARTGGFYEQYF
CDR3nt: TGTGCCAGCAGCTTAGCCCGGACAGGGGGCTTCTACGAGCAGTACTTC

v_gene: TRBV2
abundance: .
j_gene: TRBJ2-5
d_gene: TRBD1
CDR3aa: CASVGTGVETQYF
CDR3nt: TGTGCCAGCGTGGGGACAGGGGTGGAGACCCAGTACTTC

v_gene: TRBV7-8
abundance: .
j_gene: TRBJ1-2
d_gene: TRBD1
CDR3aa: CASSPTSRGTGGGYTF
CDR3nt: TGTGCCAGCAGCCCCACTAGCCGGGGGACAGGGGGTGGCTACACCTTC

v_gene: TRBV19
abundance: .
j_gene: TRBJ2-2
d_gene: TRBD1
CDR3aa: CASSVGTGSTGELFF
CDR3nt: TGTGCCAGTAGTGTGGGGACAGGTTCCACCGGGGAGCTGTTTTTT

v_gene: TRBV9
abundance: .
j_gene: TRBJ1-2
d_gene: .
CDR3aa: CASSPRASVGGYTF
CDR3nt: TGTGCCAGCAGCCCGAGGGCTTCCGTGGGAGGCTACACCTTC

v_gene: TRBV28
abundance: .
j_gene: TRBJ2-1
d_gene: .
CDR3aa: CASSLRGTGVNEQFF
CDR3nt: TGTGCCAGCAGTTTAAGGGGGACGGGCGTCAATGAGCAGTTCTTC

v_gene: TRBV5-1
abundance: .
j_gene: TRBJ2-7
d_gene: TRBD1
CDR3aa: CASSLGGTVYEQYF
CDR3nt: TGCGCCAGCAGCTTGGGGGGGACAGTCTACGAGCAGTACTTC

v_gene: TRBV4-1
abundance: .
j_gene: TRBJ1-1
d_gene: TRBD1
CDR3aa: CASSQGQGAVNTEAFF
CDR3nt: TGCGCCAGCAGCCAAGGACAGGGGGCGGTGAACACTGAAGCTTTCTTT

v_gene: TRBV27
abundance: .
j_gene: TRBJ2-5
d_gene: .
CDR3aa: CASSKPGSTQYF
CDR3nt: TGTGCCAGCAGTAAACCCGGGTCGACCCAGTACTTC

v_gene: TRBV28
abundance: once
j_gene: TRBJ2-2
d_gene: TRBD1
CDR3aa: CASTPGQGTLTGELFF
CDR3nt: TGTGCCAGCACTCCCGGACAGGGGACTTTAACCGGGGAGCTGTTTTTT

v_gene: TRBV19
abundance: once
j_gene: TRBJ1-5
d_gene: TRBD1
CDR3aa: CASSKDRVGNQPQHF
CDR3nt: TGTGCCAGTAGTAAGGACAGGGTGGGCAATCAGCCCCAGCATTTT

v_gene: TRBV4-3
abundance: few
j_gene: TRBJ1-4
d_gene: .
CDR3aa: CASSQDLATNEKLFF
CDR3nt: TGCGCCAGCAGCCAAGACCTTGCAACTAATGAAAAACTGTTTTTT

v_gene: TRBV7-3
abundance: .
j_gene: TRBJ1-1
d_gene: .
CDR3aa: CASSPGVFMNTEAFF
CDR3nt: TGTGCCAGCAGTCCAGGTGTTTTTATGAACACTGAAGCTTTCTTT